This T cell receptor beta chain was recorded in a study of radiotherapy plus CTLA-4 blockade in lung cancer (dated by TCRdb to the late 2010s). Turning to the overall study: Among enrolled patients, approximately 18% had an objective response and approximately 30% reached disease control. Results and caveats for the whole study, not just this receptor: The strongest predictors of response were reported to be early dynamic shifts in blood T cell clones along with a rise in serum interferon-beta following radiation. After treatment with radiotherapy and ipilimumab, TCR clones that originated in tumors expanded in peripheral blood.

The study tested focal radiation therapy combined with CTLA-4 blockade (ipilimumab) in patients with chemo-refractory metastatic non-small-cell lung cancer. This clone was observed a few times. No cognate antigen has been identified for it. Base qualities are missing; no much larger clone stands one base away. V loses 3 bases of germline sequence and J loses 4 bases, and the interval between the two ends is 18 bases. The germline V gene yields LGHNA for CDR1 and YSLEER for CDR2. The CDR3 spans 16 residues, from the cysteine through the phenylalanine. The read is trimmed to its CDR3 DNA, 48 bases read in frame from base 1. The receptor library was made with the immunoSEQ multiplex PCR assay. Imported from immuneACCESS, the table was reduced by TCRdb to in-frame sequences with V and J called. These copies leave out some clones; in studies compared against another copy, an unresolved V gene accounts for under half, and the cause of the remainder is not known. The table for this sample lists about 60,000 clones; 75% to 85% of them were counted only once. The leading ten clones occupy 3.5% to 4% of the sample.

The sequenced sample was peripheral blood, obtained from a patient treated with radiotherapy plus ipilimumab. The V and J genes are TRBV4-3 and TRBJ1-1; tentative D gene TRBD1, with 6 bases matching. The TCR was taken from a human donor with non-small cell lung cancer who had a partial response to radiotherapy plus ipilimumab. The CDR3 reads CASSQRYGGYGTEAFF. Read as DNA, the sequence is TGCGCCAGCAGCCAGCGTTATGGGGGCTACGGCACTGAAGCTTTCTTT.